This entry describes one TCR beta chain. Lacking the conserved final phenylalanine or tryptophan, this CDR3 likely reflects a read error. All patients were treatment-naive before thyroid surgery. Via MiXCR, TCRdb re-called the PCR reads. This table holds over 30,000 clones, approximately 15% found once. With V trimmed by 7 bases and J by 0 bases, 7 bases remained unmatched. The germline CDR1 and CDR2 sequences are MNHEY and SMNVEV (reference sequence). This CDR3 region has 16 residues. The data derive from a study of metastatic and nonmetastatic thyroid tumors. Sequencing was performed on blood. The origin of this receptor is a male donor with papillary thyroid cancer or a benign thyroid nodule (not recorded which). Some clones in this sample may be carry-over from other donors' samples. The chain employs TRBV27 and TRBJ2-7, with TRBD2 matching over 12 bases. In nucleotides, the CDR3 is TGTGCCAGCATTTTCCTGACTAGCGGGAGCTCCTACGAGCAGTACTTG. It yields the protein CASIFLTSGSSYEQYL.